This T cell receptor (beta chain) was retrieved from a study of OX40 agonist ivuxolimab in advanced cancers. Concerning the study at large: The costimulatory receptor OX40 (CD134) was targeted by ivuxolimab, a fully human IgG2 agonistic monoclonal antibody. Partial responses occurred in three dose-escalation patients: two with cutaneous melanoma and one with hepatocellular carcinoma. The purpose of peripheral TCRbeta sequencing was to test whether ivuxolimab changed TCR sequence diversity and led to clonal T-cell expansion. In the dose-escalation cohort, 70% to 85% of patients were male, and the mean age was around 65 years with a range of 23 to 79. Intravenous ivuxolimab was administered to patients every 2 weeks at six dose levels: 0.01, 0.1, 0.3, 1.5, 3 and 10 mg/kg. Among the 50 to 55 dose-escalation patients, some 19 had hepatocellular carcinoma, about 15 melanoma, 9 renal cell carcinoma and 9 head and neck cancer. The monotherapy dose-escalation portion (N ≈ 50 patients) of the phase I ivuxolimab trial is reported in the paper. Prior anti-PD-1, anti-PD-L1 or anti-CTLA-4 therapy was permitted, and checkpoint inhibitors had been received by 30% to 40% of dose-escalation patients.

The CDR3 numbers 14 residues from cysteine through phenylalanine. Only the CDR3 region is kept as DNA, spanning 42 bases read in frame from base 1. V and J are truncated by 2 bases and 5 bases respectively, leaving an intervening sequence of 12 bases. CDR1 and CDR2 are read off the germline V gene as MNHEY and SVGAGI. Patients with autoimmune disease history or receiving systemic immunosuppression were excluded from the trial. In every dose cohort, peripheral blood was drawn for TCR sequencing at baseline, cycle 4 day 1, and cycle 7 day 1. Samples came from an open-label, multicenter, first-in-human phase I dose-escalation trial of ivuxolimab. The trial enrolled adults with locally advanced or metastatic head and neck squamous cell, hepatocellular, melanoma or renal cell carcinoma. Before TCR sequencing, CD4+ T cells and CD8+ T cells were sorted from peripheral blood as separate populations. Genomic DNA was extracted from sorted cells for sequencing of the TCRbeta CDR3 region. The immunoSEQ Assay was used to sequence the TCRbeta CDR3 regions. TCRdb took this table from immuneACCESS and kept in-frame rearrangements with V and J called. Such tables lack part of the clones; where checked against another copy, unresolved V genes explain under half of the gap, and the rest is unexplained. The sample includes around 94,000 clones, with around nine tenths observed a single time. The ten largest clones capture 0.65% to 0.85% of the sample.

Summary of the overall study and its limitations: Which antigens the clonally expanded peripheral T cells were specific for was not determined. In the 0.1-3.0 mg/kg groups, partial responders were among the patients with the lowest normalized peripheral clonal expansion, particularly in CD8+ T cells. Low levels of normalized T-cell clonal expansion were also shown by some nonresponding patients. On average, CD8+ T cells showed more expanded clones than CD4+ T cells after ivuxolimab. At doses from 0.1 to 3.0 mg/kg, clonal expansion was seen in both CD4+ and CD8+ blood T cells between baseline and week 6.

A note on this clone: No antigen is known for it. Base-call qualities are not available, and no considerably larger clone is one nucleotide away.

The V gene is TRBV6-5 and the J gene is TRBJ2-5; the D call is tentative, TRBD1 or TRBD2, as each matches 6 bases. The sequences come from CD4+ or CD8+ T cells sorted from blood, collected in a trial of the OX40 agonist ivuxolimab. The receptor's source is an adult with an advanced solid tumor such as melanoma, head and neck, liver or kidney cancer. The CDR3 here reads CASSYPRGGETQYF. The DNA sequence is as follows: TGTGCCAGCAGTTACCCGAGAGGGGGGGAGACCCAGTACTTC.